These T cell receptor beta chains were read from a single sample in a study of early T cells in non-severe SARS-CoV-2 infection. TCRdb reanalysed the 5' RACE reads using MiXCR and keeps one entry per CDR3 protein. The sample records 60,000 to 75,000 distinct CDR3 sequences, 12% being singletons. The sequenced sample was whole blood. All receptors come from an adult who was a healthcare worker with PCR-confirmed SARS-CoV-2 infection or an uninfected control (not recorded which). CDR3s include the opening cysteine and the closing phenylalanine or tryptophan. The D gene is left open where the match is weak. The size entry is marked missing in some rows and otherwise reads once, few, many or a size class.

d_call: .
v_call: TRBV30
j_call: TRBJ2-5
clone_size: few
cdr3_nt: TGTGCCTGGAGTGTACTTGAGACCCAGTACTTC
cdr3_aa: CAWSVLETQYF

d_call: TRBD1
v_call: TRBV7-2
j_call: TRBJ1-4
clone_size: many
cdr3_nt: TGTGCCAGCAGCTCGGACAGGAGTGCAACTAATGAAAAACTGTTTTTT
cdr3_aa: CASSSDRSATNEKLFF

d_call: .
v_call: TRBV29-1
j_call: TRBJ1-1
clone_size: few
cdr3_nt: TGCAGCGTTGCGGGCAGGGTTACTGAAGCTTTCTTT
cdr3_aa: CSVAGRVTEAFF

d_call: TRBD2
v_call: TRBV7-2
j_call: TRBJ2-1
clone_size: few
cdr3_nt: TGTGCCAGCACCCTCGGGACTAGCGGTTACAATGAGCAGTTCTTC
cdr3_aa: CASTLGTSGYNEQFF

d_call: .
v_call: TRBV7-9
j_call: TRBJ2-6
clone_size: many
cdr3_nt: TGTGCCAGCAGCTTATCTACAGGGTCTGGGGCCAACGTCCTGACTTTC
cdr3_aa: CASSLSTGSGANVLTF

d_call: TRBD1
v_call: TRBV4-1
j_call: TRBJ1-3
clone_size: few
cdr3_nt: TGCGCCAGCAGCCTCACAGGGGGGAGATTCGGAAACACCATATATTTT
cdr3_aa: CASSLTGGRFGNTIYF

d_call: TRBD2
v_call: TRBV5-5
j_call: TRBJ2-7
clone_size: .
cdr3_nt: TGTGCCAGCAGCTTGCAGGCGACTAGCGGATCGCTCGAGTACTTC
cdr3_aa: CASSLQATSGSLEYF

d_call: TRBD1
v_call: TRBV7-9
j_call: TRBJ2-5
clone_size: .
cdr3_nt: TGTGCCAGCAGCCACGGACAGGGAAGCGAGACCCAGTACTTC
cdr3_aa: CASSHGQGSETQYF

d_call: TRBD2
v_call: TRBV10-3
j_call: TRBJ2-3
clone_size: .
cdr3_nt: TGTGCCTTAGCGGGGGGCCTTAGCACAGATACGCAGTATTTT
cdr3_aa: CALAGGLSTDTQYF

d_call: .
v_call: TRBV5-1
j_call: TRBJ2-7
clone_size: few
cdr3_nt: TGCGCCAGCAGCCTAAGAGGCGGGTACGAGCAGTACTTC
cdr3_aa: CASSLRGGYEQYF

d_call: .
v_call: TRBV6-6
j_call: TRBJ2-5
clone_size: many
cdr3_nt: TGTGCCAGCAATAGGCGATACCAAGAGACCCAGTACTTC
cdr3_aa: CASNRRYQETQYF

d_call: .
v_call: TRBV6-1
j_call: TRBJ2-3
clone_size: few
cdr3_nt: TGTGCCAGCAGTCTGTCCACCTTGAGCACAGATACGCAGTATTTT
cdr3_aa: CASSLSTLSTDTQYF

d_call: .
v_call: TRBV6-6
j_call: TRBJ1-2
clone_size: many
cdr3_nt: TGTGCCAGCAGTTTTGGGAGTGATTATGGCTACACCTTC
cdr3_aa: CASSFGSDYGYTF

d_call: .
v_call: TRBV3-1
j_call: TRBJ2-4
clone_size: many
cdr3_nt: TGTGCCAGCAGCCAAGATCGTGGGAGTTCAGGCAAAAACATTCAGTACTTC
cdr3_aa: CASSQDRGSSGKNIQYF

d_call: TRBD1
v_call: TRBV12-3/TRBV12-4
j_call: TRBJ2-7
clone_size: many
cdr3_nt: TGTGCCAGCAGGGACCGGGACAGCGCTTACGAGCAGTACTTC
cdr3_aa: CASRDRDSAYEQYF

d_call: TRBD2
v_call: TRBV14
j_call: TRBJ2-5
clone_size: few
cdr3_nt: TGTGCCAGCAGCCAAGAATCGGGACTAGCGGACCAGGCCGTGGAGACCCAGTACTTC
cdr3_aa: CASSQESGLADQAVETQYF

d_call: TRBD2
v_call: TRBV5-4
j_call: TRBJ2-7
clone_size: few
cdr3_nt: TGTGCCAGCAGCTCTAGCGGGAGGGCCGGCGAGCAGTACTTC
cdr3_aa: CASSSSGRAGEQYF

d_call: .
v_call: TRBV4-3
j_call: TRBJ2-7
clone_size: .
cdr3_nt: TGCGCCAGCAGCCTACGCTATGATGGATGGGACTTC
cdr3_aa: CASSLRYDGWDF

d_call: TRBD2
v_call: TRBV20-1
j_call: TRBJ2-4
clone_size: many
cdr3_nt: TGCAGTGCCATCCTTACTAGCGGGGGGTACTCCAAAAACATTCAGTACTTC
cdr3_aa: CSAILTSGGYSKNIQYF

d_call: TRBD1
v_call: TRBV3-1
j_call: TRBJ1-3
clone_size: many
cdr3_nt: TGTGCCAGCAGCCAAGGGACAGGGGCTGGAAACACCATATATTTT
cdr3_aa: CASSQGTGAGNTIYF

d_call: TRBD2
v_call: TRBV20-1
j_call: TRBJ2-3
clone_size: .
cdr3_nt: TGCAGTGCAGGGGTAGCGGGAGGGCGGACAGATACGCAGTATTTT
cdr3_aa: CSAGVAGGRTDTQYF

d_call: .
v_call: TRBV10-3
j_call: TRBJ1-5
clone_size: many
cdr3_nt: TGTGCCATCAGTTCGGACGGGCCTAATCAGCCCCAGCATTTT
cdr3_aa: CAISSDGPNQPQHF

d_call: .
v_call: TRBV5-5
j_call: TRBJ1-1
clone_size: few
cdr3_nt: TGTGCCAGCAGCGTTCATTTCACTGAAGCTTTCTTT
cdr3_aa: CASSVHFTEAFF

d_call: TRBD2
v_call: TRBV7-2
j_call: TRBJ2-1
clone_size: many
cdr3_nt: TGTGCCAGCAGCCCGGGACTAGCGGGAGCGGGGGGTCACAATGAGCAGTTCTTC
cdr3_aa: CASSPGLAGAGGHNEQFF